The clone carrying this T cell receptor beta chain was recorded a few times. These data are taken from a study of blood T cell repertoires in COVID-19. The table came from immunoSEQ multiplex PCR; TCRdb's copy has only in-frame clones and leaves some out. The sample gives a few hundred thousand clones, 86% of which show up once; around 1.6% is in the top ten. The CDR3 runs 18 residues. Germline CDR1 and CDR2: LGHNA and YSLEER. The junction had 10 bases not matched to a gene; V was cut back by 0 bases and J by 6 bases. Sequenced material: peripheral blood. V usage is TRBV4-3 and J usage is TRBJ2-3; 12 nucleotides align to TRBD2. The source of this sequence is a woman aged 45-59 years with acute or convalescent COVID-19. For the CDR3, the DNA is TGCGCCAGCAGCCAAGAACGACTAGCGGGAGTGGCCGGGGATACGCAGTATTTT. Residues: CASSQERLAGVAGDTQYF.